Listed here are 28 T cell receptor beta chains from one sample, sequenced in a study of read filtering for tumor transcriptome and immune sequencing (dated by TCRdb to between 2020 and 2021). Instrument on record: Illumina HiSeq 4000. TCR libraries were constructed from roughly 400 ng RNA using the Immunoverse kit, and molecular barcoded adaptors covering alpha/delta and beta/gamma chains were employed. Starting from the raw public reads, TCRdb applied fastp trimming at Q25, assembled clones with MiXCR and retained in-frame beta chains. Rows with one shared CDR3 protein collapse into an entry with the most common genes and DNA. Within this sample are tens of thousands of distinct CDR3 sequences, with roughly 12% of them counted one time only. Of the sample, more than 12% is held by the ten largest clones. Sequenced material: a population of CD138-negative cells sorted from bone marrow. Per the publication, the cell subset or site label means: bone marrow mononuclear cells depleted of CD138+ plasma/myeloma cells by negative magnetic selection. These receptor sequences come from a donor at least 40 years old with multiple myeloma.

This clonotype has more than one count but fewer than ten. The chain recombines TRBV19 with TRBJ2-7, with 11 positions matching TRBD1. Unmatched junction bases numbered 3, after V lost 10 bases and J lost 4 bases. The CDR3 is made up of 12 amino acids. Germline CDR1 is LNHDA and CDR2 is SQIVND (reference sequence). The CDR3 loop is CATGTGGYEQYF. CDR3 coding DNA: TGTGCCACCGGGACAGGGGGATACGAGCAGTACTTC.

The table lists this clonotype with a few counts. This may be a read error, as it is one base from a much larger clone. The rearrangement joins TRBV10-2 to TRBJ1-1; 9 bases align to TRBD1. The germline gives CDR1 WSHSY, CDR2 SAAADI. The CDR3 is made up of 16 amino acids. J was trimmed by 4 bases and V by 4 bases; bases with no gene match: 10. CDR3 DNA sequence: TGCGCCAGCAGTGCGCCTTGGACAGGGGCCGGCACTGAAGCTTTCTTT. This codes for CASSAPWTGAGTEAFF.

Many counts were recorded for this clonotype. The chain carries TRBV6-1 and TRBJ1-5; 7 nucleotides align to TRBD1. The CDR3 sequence is 11 residues long. Looked up from germline, CDR1 is MNHNS and CDR2 is SASEGT. Germline trimming cut 4 bases from V and 15 bases from J; bases unmatched to any gene: 6. The chain's CDR3 is CASSGRDSWHF. The CDR3 coding sequence is TGTGCCAGCAGTGGCCGGGACAGTTGGCATTTT.

In its sample, this clonotype was seen many times. The rearrangement uses TRBV20-1 and TRBJ1-1; maybe TRBD1 (6 bases). Germline lookup yields CDR1 DFQATT and CDR2 SNEGSKA (reference sequence). V shed 4 bases and J shed 0 bases, with 15 bases lying between them. CDR3 length equals 15 residues. CDR3 DNA sequence: TGCAGTGCTATTGGGGGAGGGGGGATGAACACTGAAGCTTTCTTT. Encoded protein: CSAIGGGGMNTEAFF.

At least ten counts were recorded for this clonotype. One end of the junction varies from germline; a read error may be responsible. The CDR3 loop is CASSLSQPNTGELFF. CDR3 in DNA: TGTGCTAGCAGCTTGTCCCAGCCGAACACCGGGGAGCTGTTTTTT. The chain is built from TRBV7-7 and TRBJ2-2; unclear D gene. Germline assignment: CDR1 SSHAT and CDR2 FNYEAQ (reference sequence). This CDR3 is 15 amino acids long.

This clonotype appeared a few times. The chain employs TRBV5-1 and TRBJ2-2; 7 bases fit TRBD2. From germline, CDR1 is SGHRS and CDR2 YFSETQ. The J segment lost 4 bases and the V segment lost 5 bases, leaving 5 bases of the junction unmatched. The CDR3 loop spans 14 amino acids. In nucleotides, the CDR3 is TGCGCCAGCAGATGGACTAGTGCCACCGGGGAGCTGTTTTTT. This translates into CASRWTSATGELFF.

This clonotype occurred many times. The chain is built from TRBV12-3 or TRBV12-4 and TRBJ2-4; D is possibly TRBD2 (5 bases). V lost 5 bases to trimming and J lost 0 bases, with 14 bases between them. CDR3 length: 16 residues. CDR3 loop: CASSPEGGLAKNIQYF. DNA for the CDR3: TGTGCCAGCAGTCCAGAGGGCGGACTAGCCAAAAACATTCAGTACTTC.

This clonotype was counted many times. V usage is TRBV10-3 and J usage is TRBJ2-7, with D perhaps matching TRBD1 (6 bases). The CDR3 spans 14 residues. The V gene's germline CDR1 is ENHRY and CDR2 SYGVKD. Deletions cut 4 bases from V and 4 bases from J, with 14 bases between. CDR3 nucleotide sequence: TGTGCCATCAGTGGTACCGGGACACCGTACGAGCAGTACTTC. This sequence encodes CAISGTGTPYEQYF.

This clonotype has a count of ten or more. The chain is built from TRBV28 and TRBJ2-7; D gene unclear. Trimming pared 3 bases from V and 1 base from J, leaving 7 bases between. Germline assignment: CDR1 MDHEN and CDR2 SYDVKM. This CDR3 comprises 13 residues. CDR3 DNA: TGTGCCAGCAGTTTCACTATGTCCTACGAGCAGTACTTC. Protein: CASSFTMSYEQYF.

This clonotype has a handful of counts. V and J are TRBV9 and TRBJ2-5; 7 bases are a match to TRBD2. V was clipped by 2 bases and J by 2 bases; unmatched bases: 3. The CDR3 is made up of 14 amino acids. CDR1 and CDR2 (germline): SGDLS, YYNGEE. The CDR3 loop is CASSVEAGQETQYF. The CDR3 DNA follows: TGTGCCAGCAGCGTCGAAGCGGGGCAAGAGACCCAGTACTTC.

This clonotype appeared many times. The chain couples TRBV19 to TRBJ2-1; 8 nucleotides line up with TRBD1. Germline trimming cut 3 bases from V and 9 bases from J; bases unmatched to any gene: 7. Per germline, CDR1 LNHDA and CDR2 SQIVND (reference sequence). CDR3 length equals 14 residues. The CDR3 DNA reads TGTGCCAGTAGTATTTTCCAGGGGGCGGGTGAGCAGTTCTTC. Protein: CASSIFQGAGEQFF. The full variable domain, its missing parts supplied by reference TRBV19 and TRBJ2-1, is DGGITQSPKYLFRKEGQNVTLSCEQNLNHDAMYWYRQDPGQGLRLIYYSQIVNDFQKGDIAEGYSVSREKKESFPLTVTSAQKNPTAFYLCASSIFQGAGEQFFGPGTRLTVL.

The chain joins TRBV29-1 to TRBJ2-5; D possibly corresponds to TRBD1 (6 bases). The CDR3 consists of 13 residues. Trimming shortened V by 8 bases and J by 5 bases, and 18 bases separated the two germline ends. CDR1 and CDR2 from the germline V gene are SQVTM and ANQGSEA. The CDR3, as DNA: TGCAGCCGAGGAGAGGGGGATAGGGAGACCCAGTACTTC. Its translation is CSRGEGDRETQYF.

This clonotype was picked up many times. The genes are TRBV3-1 and TRBJ2-7; 10 bases align to TRBD2. The CDR3 length is 15 residues. The germline V gene encodes CDR1 LGHDT and CDR2 YNNKEL (reference sequence). The J segment lost 7 bases and the V segment lost 3 bases, leaving 9 bases of the junction unmatched. The CDR3, as DNA: TGTGCCAGCAGCCACCCCGGGACTAGCGCCACAGAGCAGTACTTC. Amino acids: CASSHPGTSATEQYF.

At least ten counts were recorded for this clonotype. The gene calls are TRBV18 and TRBJ2-2; 9 bases line up with TRBD2. V was pared by 4 bases and J by 4 bases, with 7 bases of the junction left unmatched. From germline, CDR1 is KGHSH and CDR2 LQKENI. This CDR3 has 16 residues. The CDR3 DNA reads as TGTGCCAGCTCACTTACAGCGGGAGGCATCACCGGGGAGCTGTTTTTT. It codes for CASSLTAGGITGELFF.

This clonotype was recorded at least ten times. The chain employs TRBV24-1 and TRBJ2-6; D may match TRBD1 or TRBD2 (5 bases each). The CDR3 spans 16 residues. The germline gives CDR1 KGHDR, CDR2 SFDVKD. With 4 bases removed from V and 0 bases from J, the gap between germline ends came to 9 bases. CDR3 region: CATSDGDPSGANVLTF. In nucleotides, the CDR3 is TGTGCCACCAGTGACGGGGACCCCTCTGGGGCCAACGTCCTGACTTTC.

This clonotype was counted a few times. One base away lies a much larger clone, so this may be a sequencing read error. The V and J genes are TRBV7-2 and TRBJ2-5; possible D gene TRBD2, 7 bases. V dropped 3 bases and J dropped 4 bases, with 18 bases sitting between them. This CDR3 contains 16 residues. In germline, CDR1 is SGHTA, CDR2 FQGNSA. CDR3 DNA: TGTGCCAGCAGCTTTGCGGGGGCTCTGGGCCGAGAGACCCAGTACTTC. The encoded protein is CASSFAGALGRETQYF.

V is TRBV11-1 and J is TRBJ2-1; D is possibly TRBD2 (6 bases). The ends were cut back, 2 bases at V and 8 bases at J, with 16 bases in the middle. CDR3 length: 15 amino acids. Per germline, CDR1 SGHAT and CDR2 FQDESV (reference sequence). The CDR3, as DNA: TGTGCCAGCAGCTTAATGTATAACGGAGGGGATGAGCAGTTCTTC. Translating gives CASSLMYNGGDEQFF.

The table lists this clonotype with many counts. This chain connects TRBV3-1 to TRBJ1-1; D is perhaps TRBD1 (5 bases). Germline values: CDR1 LGHDT, CDR2 YNNKEL (reference sequence). V shed 4 bases and J shed 1 base, with 13 bases lying between them. The CDR3 contains 15 residues. This chain's CDR3 is CASSLPGTANTEAFF. The CDR3 DNA reads TGTGCCAGCAGCCTCCCCGGGACGGCGAACACTGAAGCTTTCTTT.

This clonotype showed up many times. The chain carries TRBV29-1 and TRBJ2-3; D possibly uses TRBD1 or TRBD2 (5 bases each). Looked up from germline, CDR1 is SQVTM and CDR2 is ANQGSEA. This CDR3 comprises 11 residues. The germline V and J ends were trimmed by 6 bases and 9 bases, with 13 bases remaining between them. CDR3 sequence: CSVGTQGTQYF. CDR3 DNA sequence: TGCAGCGTGGGGACCCAGGGAACGCAGTATTTT.

This clonotype was found many times. V usage is TRBV7-9 and J usage is TRBJ2-3; TRBD1 matches at 8 bases. The CDR3 is 14 residues long. Germline V gene data show CDR1 as SEHNR and CDR2 as FQNEAQ (reference sequence). The trim removed 3 bases at V and 5 bases at J, leaving 4 bases unmatched. The CDR3 here is CASSFSGQGDTQYF. The CDR3 nucleotides are TGTGCCAGCAGCTTTTCAGGACAGGGAGATACGCAGTATTTT.

This clonotype showed up many times. The rearrangement joins TRBV6-6 to TRBJ1-5; D gene ambiguous. The CDR3 is 14 residues long. Trimming cost V 10 bases and J 6 bases, with 19 bases left between them. CDR1 is MNHNY, CDR2 SVGAGI, per germline (reference sequence). The CDR3 loop is CATLEAGSFQPQHF. The CDR3, as DNA: TGTGCCACCCTGGAGGCAGGTTCGTTTCAGCCCCAGCATTTT.

Concerning this clonotype: In this CDR3 the conserved last residue, phenylalanine or tryptophan, is missing, so a read error is likely. The rearrangement joins TRBV24-1 to TRBJ2-1, with D possibly matching TRBD1 (6 bases). V was cut by 5 bases and J by 10 bases, with 20 bases left in between. Germline lookup yields CDR1 KGHDR and CDR2 SFDVKD. The CDR3 spans 15 residues. The CDR3 DNA sequence: TGTGCCACCAGTGCACAGGGAATTAAAGTCAACGAGCAGTTCTCC. This translates into CATSAQGIKVNEQFS.

This clonotype has at least ten counts. The rearrangement links TRBV18 to TRBJ1-5; D may be TRBD1 (5 bases). CDR1 KGHSH and CDR2 LQKENI come from the germline V gene. This CDR3 has 13 residues. The germline V and J ends were trimmed by 8 bases and 7 bases, with 15 bases remaining between them. The CDR3, as DNA: TGTGCCAGCAGCCCACCGGGGGGGCAGCCCCAGCATTTT. It yields the protein CASSPPGGQPQHF.

This clonotype has ten or more counts. The chain uses TRBV29-1 and TRBJ2-2; 14 positions match TRBD2. This CDR3 has 17 amino acids. In germline, CDR1 is SQVTM, CDR2 ANQGSEA. The J segment lost 3 bases and the V segment lost 7 bases, leaving 10 bases of the junction unmatched. The DNA for the CDR3 is TGCAGCGCCCAGGGGACTAGCGGGAGATTCGACACCGGGGAGCTGTTTTTT. Its protein is CSAQGTSGRFDTGELFF.

This clonotype was seen at least ten times. The V call is TRBV29-1, the J call TRBJ2-5; no clear D. This CDR3 has 12 residues. Germline values: CDR1 SQVTM, CDR2 ANQGSEA. With 4 bases removed from V and 4 bases from J, the gap between germline ends came to 10 bases. This CDR3 is CSVVQVLETQYF. DNA for the CDR3: TGCAGCGTTGTCCAGGTTTTAGAGACCCAGTACTTC.

This clonotype came up many times. This chain joins TRBV6-5 and TRBJ1-2, with D uncertain. This CDR3 has 13 amino acids. V lost 6 bases, J lost 2 bases, and 10 bases lay in between. From germline, CDR1 is MNHEY and CDR2 SVGAGI. CDR3 bases: TGTGCCAGCAGACGGGATCTAAACTATGGCTACACCTTC. It codes for CASRRDLNYGYTF.

The sample holds many counts of this clonotype. The rearrangement uses TRBV28 and TRBJ2-7; D is perhaps TRBD2 (7 bases). V lost 6 bases and J 3 bases, leaving 15 bases between the germline ends. The germline V gene encodes CDR1 MDHEN and CDR2 SYDVKM. This CDR3 spans 14 amino acids. CDR3: CASRGAGAYYEQYF. The DNA of the CDR3 is TGTGCCAGCAGGGGGGCGGGAGCGTACTACGAGCAGTACTTC. Together with reference TRBV28 and TRBJ2-7, the CDR3 gives the full variable domain: DVKVTQSSRYLVKRTGEKVFLECVQDMDHENMFWYRQDPGLGLRLIYFSYDVKMKEKGDIPEGYSVSREKKERFSLILESASTNQTSMYLCASRGAGAYYEQYFGPGTRLTVT.

This clonotype came up many times. V is TRBV19 and J is TRBJ2-2, with D perhaps matching TRBD2 (5 bases). The CDR3 extends over 17 amino acids. Trimming cost V 3 bases and J 7 bases, with 21 bases left between them. Germline CDR1 reads LNHDA; CDR2 reads SQIVND (reference sequence). Here the CDR3 DNA reads TGTGCCAGTAGTATGGGTTGGAGGACCCATGGGATCGGGGAGCTGTTTTTT. It yields the protein CASSMGWRTHGIGELFF. The complete variable domain, with remaining parts taken from reference TRBV19 and TRBJ2-2, reads DGGITQSPKYLFRKEGQNVTLSCEQNLNHDAMYWYRQDPGQGLRLIYYSQIVNDFQKGDIAEGYSVSREKKESFPLTVTSAQKNPTAFYLCASSMGWRTHGIGELFFGEGSRLTVL.